This T cell receptor (beta chain) appears in the sequencing data of a study of graft-versus-host responses after intestinal transplantation. Across the study: Recipients were given multivisceral, liver-intestinal, or isolated intestinal transplants. All recipients were given anti-thymocyte globulin induction, and tacrolimus and steroids were then administered for around three years. Overall study findings and caveats: Recipient marrow contained GvH clones, some of which appeared first in ileum or blood. Researchers found peak circulating GvH clone levels linked to early post-transplant HvG declines.

About this clone itself: Antigen unknown.

Data came from immunoSEQ multiplex PCR; TCRdb stores just in-frame clones and leaves some out. The top ten hold about 0.29% of the sample, which has some 92,000 clones, more than 90% seen once. The CDR3 length is 16 residues. V was cut by 1 base and J by 8 bases, with 20 bases left in between. CDR1 is MGHRA, CDR2 YSYEKL, per germline. The gene calls are TRBV4-1 and TRBJ1-2; D uncertain. This TCR was sampled from a human donor who received an intestinal transplant. Sequencing was performed on unstimulated CD4+ T cells sorted from spleen or lymph node cells, taken before intestinal transplant. In DNA form, the CDR3 reads TGCGCCAGCAGCCAAGTCGGAGAGGCCGGCAAGGAAGGCTACACCTTC. This sequence encodes CASSQVGEAGKEGYTF.